The 24 T cell receptor beta chains below were found in one sample sequenced in a study of T cells in Graves' hyperthyroidism and ophthalmopathy. The source material, RNA transcripts, was used to amplify TCR beta CDR3 regions. Initially, a first-round RT-PCR of the TCR CDR3 employed the HTBI primer set. In TCRdb, the multiplex PCR reads were re-called with MiXCR into one record per CDR3 protein. The profile shows some 650,000 distinct CDR3 sequences, roughly 16% of them singletons. Material: blood. The receptors shown here come from a woman aged 40-49 years with Graves' ophthalmopathy.

The gene calls are TRBV28 and TRBJ2-2; no clear D gene. CDR1 is MDHEN and CDR2 is SYDVKM in the germline V gene. This CDR3 region has 12 residues. The V and J ends lost 11 bases and 5 bases respectively, with 12 bases between them. Here the CDR3 reads CACQKVTGELFF. DNA for the CDR3: TGTGCCTGCCAGAAAGTTACCGGGGAGCTGTTTTTT.

In its sample, this clonotype was seen a few times. V and J are TRBV5-1 and TRBJ2-7; TRBD2 matches 10 bases. J lost 1 base, V lost 4 bases, and 5 bases had no gene match. Germline values: CDR1 SGHRS, CDR2 YFSETQ. This CDR3 is built from 15 residues. CDR3 bases: TGCGCCAGCAGCCAGCGGGAGGGCGAATCCTACGAGCAGTACTTC. Its protein is CASSQREGESYEQYF.

Many counts were recorded for this clonotype. J is TRBJ2-7 and V is TRBV29-1; TRBD2 matches 13 bases. CDR3 length: 13 amino acids. Germline values: CDR1 SQVTM, CDR2 ANQGSEA. Trimming took 6 bases from V and 7 from J; bases not matched to a gene: 6. CDR3 protein: CSVAGLAGAEQYF. The DNA for the CDR3 is TGCAGCGTCGCCGGACTAGCGGGGGCTGAGCAGTACTTC.

A remark on this clonotype: Given a much more abundant clone one base away, this may be a read error. The CDR3 bases are TGTGCCAGCAGCCTGAGGAGCGGGACCCTAACAGATACGCAGTATTTT. Protein product: CASSLRSGTLTDTQYF. This chain uses TRBV7-3 with TRBJ2-3; TRBD2 matches at 7 bases. J gave up 3 bases and V 5 bases, and 11 bases lay outside the gene matches. The CDR3 runs to 16 residues. The germline V gene has CDR1 SGHTA and CDR2 FQGTGA.

This clonotype appeared a few times. V gene TRBV24-1 combines with J gene TRBJ2-1; D may be TRBD2 (6 bases). In germline, CDR1 is KGHDR, CDR2 SFDVKD. The V gene lost 6 bases and the J gene lost 4 bases, with 15 bases spanning the gap. This CDR3 comprises 15 residues. CDR3 sequence: CATSTAEGVYNEQFF. The CDR3 bases are TGTGCCACCAGTACGGCGGAGGGAGTTTACAATGAGCAGTTCTTC.

There are many counts of this clonotype. The chain links TRBV6-1 to TRBJ1-3; no clear D. Trimming removed 2 bases from V and 0 bases from J, with 8 bases in between. In germline, CDR1 is MNHNS, CDR2 SASEGT. CDR3 length: 15 residues. CDR3: CASSESEDSGNTIYF. The CDR3 nucleotides read TGTGCCAGCAGTGAATCAGAAGACTCTGGAAACACCATATATTTT.

This clonotype was found a few times. The V and J genes are TRBV20-1 and TRBJ1-3; no reliable D call. This CDR3 is 14 amino acids long. Germline CDR1 reads DFQATT; CDR2 reads SNEGSKA (reference sequence). Trimming took 6 bases from V and 0 from J, leaving 12 bases between them. The CDR3 here is CSAQIGSSGNTIYF. The CDR3, as DNA: TGCAGTGCCCAGATAGGATCCTCTGGAAACACCATATATTTT.

The chain uses TRBV15 and TRBJ1-1; the match to TRBD1 covers 9 bases. The trim removed 0 bases at V and 1 base at J, leaving 9 bases unmatched. Germline-derived CDR1 and CDR2 are LNHNV and YYDKDF (reference sequence). The CDR3 length is 18 residues. In nucleotides, the CDR3 is TGTGCCACCAGCAGAGATTTTCTTAGGGGACAGGGGAACACTGAAGCTTTCTTT. This gives the protein CATSRDFLRGQGNTEAFF.

This clonotype was detected many times. V is TRBV11-2 and J is TRBJ2-1, with unresolved D. The V gene's germline CDR1 is SGHAT and CDR2 FQNNGV. The length of the CDR3 is 11 residues. V was shortened by 1 base and J by 9 bases, with 4 bases between the two germline ends. CDR3 nucleotide sequence: TGTGCCAGCAGCTTAGTGATTGAGCAGTTCTTC. Protein product: CASSLVIEQFF.

This clonotype has a handful of counts. V is TRBV18 and J is TRBJ1-1; D not resolved. CDR1 is KGHSH, CDR2 LQKENI, per germline. This CDR3 contains 14 residues. V was clipped by 4 bases and J by 1 base, with 10 bases between them. The CDR3 DNA reads as TGTGCCAGCTCACGGCAGAGTGGGAACACTGAAGCTTTCTTT. Protein sequence: CASSRQSGNTEAFF.

This clonotype was recorded at least ten times. J is TRBJ2-3 and V is TRBV5-4; 10 bases align to TRBD2. Germline assignment: CDR1 SGHNT and CDR2 YYREEE (reference sequence). CDR3 size: 16 residues. V was clipped by 1 base and J by 6 bases; unmatched bases: 8. CDR3 coding DNA: TGTGCCAGCAGCTTGCCCGGACTAGCGGCGGCGGATACGCAGTATTTT. Amino acids: CASSLPGLAAADTQYF.

V usage is TRBV10-2 and J usage is TRBJ2-7, with 10 bases identical to TRBD1. Germline CDR1 WSHSY, CDR2 SAAADI. V was pared by 8 bases and J by 2 bases, with 6 bases of the junction left unmatched. The CDR3 is 14 residues long. Here the CDR3 DNA reads TGCGCCAGCGCGGGACAGGGGCGCCCCTACGAGCAGTACTTC. Translating gives CASAGQGRPYEQYF.

This clonotype has ten or more counts. This rearrangement joins TRBV6-1 to TRBJ2-3; 9 bases map to TRBD2. The CDR3 has 16 residues. Trimming at V came to 2 bases and at J to 1 base, leaving 4 bases not matched to a gene. Germline CDR1 and CDR2: MNHNS and SASEGT. CDR3 bases: TGTGCCAGCAGTGAACTCCGACTAGCGGGCACAGATACGCAGTATTTT. Translating gives CASSELRLAGTDTQYF.

This clonotype was recorded at least ten times. This chain connects TRBV18 to TRBJ1-1; D gene uncertain. Trimming pared 2 bases from V and 1 base from J, leaving 5 bases between. The CDR3 runs to 13 residues. The germline V gene encodes CDR1 KGHSH and CDR2 LQKENI. For the CDR3, the DNA is TGTGCCAGCTCACCAATAGGGAACACTGAAGCTTTCTTT. The encoded protein is CASSPIGNTEAFF.

This clonotype was seen ten or more times. The chain couples TRBV20-1 to TRBJ1-3; D not certain. The CDR3 sequence is 15 residues long. The V and J ends lost 2 bases and 4 bases respectively, with 15 bases between them. Per germline, CDR1 DFQATT and CDR2 SNEGSKA (reference sequence). The CDR3 DNA is TGCAGTGCTAGAAGTGGGGAATCAGGAGGAAACACCATATATTTT. It codes for CSARSGESGGNTIYF.

Regarding this clonotype: It may be a read error: a sequence one base away is much more abundant. The chain combines TRBV20-1 with TRBJ2-3; D not certain. This CDR3 comprises 16 residues. CDR1 DFQATT and CDR2 SNEGSKA come from the germline V gene (reference sequence). The CDR3 region is CGARAPRLRRTDTQYF. The CDR3 nucleotides read TGCGGTGCTAGAGCCCCCCGACTGAGGCGCACAGATACGCAGTATTTT.

This chain connects TRBV27 to TRBJ2-3; 8 bases align to TRBD1. There are 15 residues in the CDR3. Germline lookup yields CDR1 MNHEY and CDR2 SMNVEV (reference sequence). The ends lost 7 bases at V and 4 bases at J; junction bases unmatched: 10. Written as DNA, the CDR3 is TGTGCCAGCAAACACGTAAGGACAGGGCCAGATACGCAGTATTTT. Its protein product is CASKHVRTGPDTQYF.

This clonotype has just a few counts. V is TRBV7-9 and J is TRBJ2-7; 8 positions match TRBD1. V lost 3 bases to trimming and J lost 2 bases; unmatched junction nucleotides: 3. The CDR3 is made up of 14 amino acids. In germline, CDR1 is SEHNR, CDR2 FQNEAQ (reference sequence). CDR3 protein: CASSFPGQAYEQYF. The CDR3 nucleotides are TGTGCCAGCAGCTTCCCGGGACAGGCCTACGAGCAGTACTTC.

This clonotype was seen a handful of times. The V and J genes are TRBV4-1 and TRBJ2-5; 7 bases agree with TRBD1. The CDR3 is 16 residues long. Germline V gene data show CDR1 as MGHRA and CDR2 as YSYEKL. Losses at the gene ends were 0 bases for V and 1 base for J; bases not matched to a gene: 5. CDR3 protein: CASSQDPGQIQETQYF. The CDR3 region has the DNA TGCGCCAGCAGCCAAGATCCGGGACAGATCCAAGAGACCCAGTACTTC.

The rearrangement uses TRBV20-1 and TRBJ1-3, with a weak D call TRBD1 (5 bases). Germline V gene data show CDR1 as DFQATT and CDR2 as SNEGSKA (reference sequence). The V gene lost 3 bases and the J gene lost 0 bases, with 9 bases spanning the gap. The CDR3 extends over 14 amino acids. The CDR3 bases are TGCAGTGCTAGGACAGCAGGCTCTGGAAACACCATATATTTT. Its translation is CSARTAGSGNTIYF.

This clonotype has at least ten counts. The rearrangement links TRBV6-1 to TRBJ2-3, with 7 bases matching TRBD1. The germline V gene encodes CDR1 MNHNS and CDR2 SASEGT. This CDR3 contains 13 residues. J was trimmed by 4 bases and V by 6 bases; bases with no gene match: 4. CDR3 sequence (DNA): TGTGCCAGCAGGAGACAGGGCGCAGATACGCAGTATTTT. Its translation: CASRRQGADTQYF.

The sample holds one count of this clonotype. This chain joins TRBV11-2 and TRBJ2-1; TRBD2 is a possible D gene (7 bases). CDR1 is SGHAT and CDR2 is FQNNGV in the germline V gene. CDR3 size: 13 residues. Trimming pared 5 bases from V and 10 bases from J, leaving 15 bases between. The CDR3 loop reads CASSPSGRGEQFF. The CDR3, as DNA: TGTGCCAGCAGCCCCTCAGGGAGGGGGGAGCAGTTCTTC.

The gene calls are TRBV5-8 and TRBJ2-2; either TRBD1 or TRBD2 may fit D (6 bases each). From germline, CDR1 is SGHTS and CDR2 YDEGEE. With 0 bases removed from V and 1 base from J, the gap between germline ends came to 13 bases. This CDR3 is 17 amino acids long. CDR3 residues: CASSLGVRGRNTGELFF. The CDR3 DNA reads as TGTGCCAGCAGCTTGGGAGTACGGGGGCGGAACACCGGGGAGCTGTTTTTT.

This clonotype was detected only a few times. The chain has TRBV20-1 and TRBJ2-7; D may be TRBD2 (6 bases). The CDR3 covers 12 residues. The ends were cut back, 3 bases at V and 2 bases at J, with 8 bases in the middle. CDR1 DFQATT and CDR2 SNEGSKA come from the germline V gene (reference sequence). The CDR3 sequence is CSARSGPYEQYF. CDR3 nucleotide sequence: TGCAGTGCTAGGAGCGGGCCCTACGAGCAGTACTTC.